These 10 T cell receptor beta chains originate from one sample sequenced in a study of immune characterization of retroperitoneal liposarcoma. MiXCR, run by TCRdb on the PCR reads, gives a single entry per CDR3 protein. The table has roughly 20,000 distinct CDR3 sequences, around two fifths seen once. Sequenced input: blood. These receptors were obtained from a male donor with retroperitoneal liposarcoma.

This rearrangement joins TRBV28 to TRBJ2-3; 7 bases agree with TRBD1. The V gene end was trimmed by 3 bases and the J gene end by 2 bases; junction bases not matched to a gene: 8. Germline V lookup: CDR1 MDHEN, CDR2 SYDVKM. The CDR3 is 16 residues long. The CDR3 loop is CASSFSGQTNTDTQYF. Written as DNA, the CDR3 is TGTGCCAGCAGTTTCTCGGGACAGACTAACACAGATACGCAGTATTTT.

Many counts were recorded for this clonotype. The chain uses TRBV7-8 and TRBJ1-1; D not resolved. Germline loops: CDR1 SGHVS, CDR2 FQNEAQ. Between the trimmed V and J ends, which lost 5 bases and 8 bases, there was a span of 18 bases. The CDR3 length is 14 residues. The CDR3 spells CASSRGGVAAEAFF. CDR3 sequence (DNA): TGTGCCAGCAGCCGAGGCGGAGTGGCGGCCGAAGCTTTCTTT.

The chain combines TRBV12-3 or TRBV12-4 with TRBJ2-7, with TRBD2 identical over 8 bases. This CDR3 region has 14 residues. The ends lost 11 bases at V and 7 bases at J; junction bases unmatched: 16. The CDR3 DNA follows: TGTGCCTCCGGGGGGGGGGGCTCCTACAATGAGCAGTACTTC. Protein sequence: CASGGGGSYNEQYF.

The rearrangement links TRBV4-3 to TRBJ2-3; 12 nucleotides align to TRBD2. The CDR3 is made up of 21 amino acids. The J segment lost 3 bases and the V segment lost 0 bases, leaving 16 bases of the junction unmatched. The germline V gene has CDR1 LGHNA and CDR2 YSLEER. The CDR3 loop reads CASSQDHLPSSGRAETDTQYF. The DNA for the CDR3 is TGCGCCAGCAGCCAAGATCATTTGCCTTCTAGCGGGAGGGCCGAGACAGATACGCAGTATTTT.

The chain recombines TRBV11-2 with TRBJ2-1; possible D gene TRBD2, 5 bases. CDR3 length: 16 residues. Germline V gene data show CDR1 as SGHAT and CDR2 as FQNNGV. The V end was cut by 6 bases, the J end by 0 bases, with 15 bases between. CDR3 bases: TGTGCCAGCAGTCGCCGTAGCGCCTCCTCCTACAATGAGCAGTTCTTC. It is translated as CASSRRSASSYNEQFF.

There are a few counts of this clonotype. This sequence joins TRBV7-2 and TRBJ2-3; no definite D call. V was trimmed by 5 bases and J by 6 bases, leaving 15 bases between them. The CDR3 contains 14 residues. The germline CDR1 and CDR2 sequences are SGHTA and FQGNSA. CDR3 loop: CASSPGPARDTQYF. The CDR3 coding sequence is TGTGCCAGCAGCCCCGGGCCTGCCCGGGATACGCAGTATTTT. Together with reference TRBV7-2 and TRBJ2-3, the CDR3 gives the full variable domain: GAGVSQSPSNKVTEKGKDVELRCDPISGHTALYWYRQSLGQGLEFLIYFQGNSAPDKSGLPSDRFSAERTGGSVSTLTIQRTQQEDSAVYLCASSPGPARDTQYFGPGTRLTVL.

As concerns this clonotype: At one end, the junction sequence differs from germline, possibly due to a read error. CDR3 region: CAGSFGGVGANVLTF. The CDR3 bases are TGTGCCGGCAGTTTTGGGGGGGTTGGGGCCAACGTCCTGACTTTC. The chain is built from TRBV27 and TRBJ2-6, with 7 bases identical to TRBD2. The CDR3 runs to 15 residues. Germline-derived CDR1 and CDR2 are MNHEY and SMNVEV (reference sequence).

Ten or more counts support this clonotype. The chain uses TRBV6-1 and TRBJ2-4; D possibly matches TRBD1 or TRBD2 (5 bases each). The V and J ends lost 5 bases and 13 bases respectively, with 21 bases between them. Germline loops: CDR1 MNHNS, CDR2 SASEGT. The CDR3 consists of 14 residues. In DNA, the CDR3 is TGTGCCAGCAGTTATTACGACACGGAAGGGGAGCAGTACTTC. It yields the protein CASSYYDTEGEQYF.

The sample holds a few counts of this clonotype. V gene TRBV24-1 combines with J gene TRBJ2-1; maybe TRBD1 (5 bases). In germline, CDR1 is KGHDR, CDR2 SFDVKD. The CDR3 totals 16 residues. V was shortened by 4 bases and J by 0 bases, with 12 bases between the two germline ends. CDR3 coding DNA: TGTGCCACCAGTGACCCCGTGGGGCGCTCCTACAATGAGCAGTTCTTC. As protein: CATSDPVGRSYNEQFF.

The chain employs TRBV12-3 or TRBV12-4 and TRBJ2-1; 11 nucleotides align to TRBD2. V lost 2 bases, J lost 13 bases, and 10 bases stayed unmatched. The CDR3 extends over 15 amino acids. In DNA form, the CDR3 reads TGTGCCAGCAGTTTACAGCTAGCGGGAGGAGAGACCCAGTTCTTC. It encodes CASSLQLAGGETQFF.